These 21 T cell receptor beta chains came from one sample sequenced in a study of T cell responses to AZD1222 COVID-19 vaccine. Produced via immunoSEQ multiplex PCR; TCRdb's table is partial and in-frame only. In the table there are over 130,000 clones, 85% to 90% of which are singletons. Source: peripheral blood, taken 28 days after the second AZD1222 dose. These receptors came from an adult who received the AZD1222 COVID-19 vaccine.

The chain combines TRBV7-8 with TRBJ2-1; a weak D match, TRBD1 (6 bases). The germline gives CDR1 SGHVS, CDR2 FQNEAQ. This CDR3 spans 15 amino acids. The V end lost 1 base, the J end lost 3 bases, and 10 bases lay between the germline ends. DNA of the CDR3: TGTGCCAGCAGCTTAGAACAGGGTTACTACAATGAGCAGTTCTTC. Its translation: CASSLEQGYYNEQFF. The whole variable domain, filled in from reference TRBV7-8 and TRBJ2-1, reads GAGVSQSPRYKVAKRGQDVALRCDPISGHVSLFWYQQALGQGPEFLTYFQNEAQLDKSGLPSDRFFAERPEGSVSTLKIQRTQQEDSAVYLCASSLEQGYYNEQFFGPGTRLTVL.

This chain joins TRBV2 and TRBJ2-6; D could derive from TRBD1 or TRBD2 (6 bases each). The CDR3 is 15 residues long. The V end was cut by 10 bases, the J end by 4 bases, with 17 bases between. Looked up from germline, CDR1 is SNHLY and CDR2 is FYNNEI. In DNA, the CDR3 is TGTGCCAACATGGTAGGGGGGAGGGGGGCCAACGTCCTGACTTTC. The encoded protein is CANMVGGRGANVLTF.

The chain joins TRBV21-1 to TRBJ1-4; TRBD1 reflects the table's D call only, with no check against the DNA. TRBV21-1 is noted as a pseudogene. The CDR3 runs to 16 residues. The CDR3 here is CASSKAPGTGAEKLFF. CDR3 DNA: TGTGCCAGCAGCAAAGCTCCCGGGACAGGGGCTGAAAAACTGTTTTTT.

The chain links TRBV9 to TRBJ2-2; D is unclear. Germline V gives CDR1 SGDLS, CDR2 YYNGEE. The germline V and J ends were trimmed by 0 bases and 8 bases, with 8 bases remaining between them. The CDR3 extends over 13 amino acids. The CDR3 protein is CASSVEAWGELFF. In nucleotides, the CDR3 is TGTGCCAGCAGCGTAGAGGCTTGGGGGGAGCTGTTTTTT.

The J gene is TRBJ2-6, the V gene TRBV24-1, with D perhaps matching TRBD1 or TRBD2 (5 bases each). Trimming stripped 2 bases from V and 1 base from J, with 8 bases between. CDR3 length: 16 residues. CDR1 KGHDR and CDR2 SFDVKD come from the germline V gene. The CDR3 sequence is CATSDSGTSGANVLTF. The CDR3 DNA is TGTGCCACCAGTGATTCCGGGACGTCTGGGGCCAACGTCCTGACTTTC.

This chain joins TRBV7-6 and TRBJ1-4; 7 bases map to TRBD1. After removal of 2 bases from V and 3 bases from J, the junction contained 15 bases not matched to a gene. CDR3 length equals 19 residues. CDR1 SGHVS and CDR2 FNYEAQ come from the germline V gene. CDR3 coding DNA: TGTGCCAGCAGCTTAAGACCCCCCTCGGGACAGCTCTCTAATGAAAAACTGTTTTTT. Translation: CASSLRPPSGQLSNEKLFF.

This chain links TRBV6-5 with TRBJ1-5; D remains unclear. Germline loops: CDR1 MNHEY, CDR2 SVGAGI. V lost 0 bases and J lost 2, with 5 bases in between. The CDR3 consists of 14 residues. The CDR3 DNA follows: TGTGCCAGCAGTTACTCCGCGGGCAATCAGCCCCAGCATTTT. Its translation: CASSYSAGNQPQHF.

V gene TRBV29-1 combines with J gene TRBJ2-7; D ambiguous. Per germline, CDR1 SQVTM and CDR2 ANQGSEA. This CDR3 contains 11 residues. Trimming took off 4 bases at V and 5 bases at J, with 9 bases between the two ends. The CDR3 DNA reads TGCAGCGTTGTTCTGGCGGACGAGCAGTACTTC. This sequence encodes CSVVLADEQYF.

The rearrangement uses TRBV5-1 and TRBJ1-6, with 9 bases that match TRBD1. Germline values: CDR1 SGHRS, CDR2 YFSETQ. The CDR3 runs to 15 residues. Losses at the gene ends were 7 bases for V and 7 bases for J; bases not matched to a gene: 9. In DNA form, the CDR3 reads TGCGCCAGCGGAACCGGGACAGGGAGGAATTCACCCCTCCACTTT. This translates into CASGTGTGRNSPLHF. Using reference TRBV5-1 and TRBJ1-6 for the parts outside the CDR3, the full variable domain is KAGVTQTPRYLIKTRGQQVTLSCSPISGHRSVSWYQQTPGQGLQFLFEYFSETQRNKGNFPGRFSGRQFSNSRSEMNVSTLELGDSALYLCASGTGTGRNSPLHFGNGTRLTVT.

The rearrangement links TRBV28 to TRBJ1-2, with D tentatively TRBD1 (6 bases). Germline lookup yields CDR1 MDHEN and CDR2 SYDVKM. Trimming shortened V by 8 bases and J by 5 bases, and 21 bases separated the two germline ends. The CDR3 has 15 amino acids. The CDR3 reads CASWGGAGEGYGYTF. CDR3 nucleotide sequence: TGTGCCAGCTGGGGAGGGGCAGGGGAAGGGTATGGCTACACCTTC.

The chain employs TRBV7-9 and TRBJ2-6, with unresolved D. CDR3 length: 13 residues. Trimming shortened V by 5 bases and J by 4 bases, and 6 bases separated the two germline ends. CDR1 SEHNR and CDR2 FQNEAQ come from the germline V gene (reference sequence). CDR3 nucleotides: TGTGCCAGCAGCCCTCAAGGGGCCAACGTCCTGACTTTC. Translated, it gives CASSPQGANVLTF. The full variable domain, rest sourced from reference TRBV7-9 and TRBJ2-6, is DTGVSQNPRHKITKRGQNVTFRCDPISEHNRLYWYRQTLGQGPEFLTYFQNEAQLEKSRLLSDRFSAERPKGSFSTLEIQRTEQGDSAMYLCASSPQGANVLTFGAGSRLTVL.

The V and J genes are TRBV28 and TRBJ2-7; the D gene is possibly TRBD1 (7 bases). The V end lost 6 bases, the J end lost 7 bases, and 22 bases lay between the germline ends. Germline CDR1 is MDHEN and CDR2 is SYDVKM. This CDR3 is 15 amino acids long. This chain's CDR3 is CASSLALEGALEQYF. CDR3 coding DNA: TGTGCCAGCAGCCTTGCCCTGGAGGGGGCATTGGAGCAGTACTTC. Drawing the rest from reference TRBV28 and TRBJ2-7, the complete variable domain is DVKVTQSSRYLVKRTGEKVFLECVQDMDHENMFWYRQDPGLGLRLIYFSYDVKMKEKGDIPEGYSVSREKKERFSLILESASTNQTSMYLCASSLALEGALEQYFGPGTRLTVT.

The count of this clone is one. The gene calls are TRBV14 and TRBJ1-1; maybe TRBD1 (5 bases). The germline V gene encodes CDR1 SGHDN and CDR2 FVKESK. Deletions cut 5 bases from V and 13 bases from J, with 17 bases between. This CDR3 has 12 amino acids. The CDR3, as DNA: TGTGCCAGCAGCGCGGGACGGCAGTTCCTTTTCTTT. As protein: CASSAGRQFLFF.

The J gene is TRBJ1-1, the V gene TRBV4-3; possible D gene TRBD1, 6 bases. Germline CDR1 LGHNA, CDR2 YSLEER. Trimming took 3 bases from V and 1 from J, leaving 15 bases between them. The CDR3 sequence is 16 residues long. CDR3 loop: CASSQAPRGANTEAFF. CDR3 nucleotide sequence: TGCGCCAGCAGCCAGGCTCCTCGGGGGGCGAACACTGAAGCTTTCTTT.

This chain connects TRBV6-5 to TRBJ2-5, with D possibly called TRBD1 or TRBD2 (5 bases each). Per the germline V gene, CDR1 is MNHEY and CDR2 is SVGAGI. V was pared by 6 bases and J by 4 bases, with 15 bases between. This CDR3 spans 14 amino acids. The CDR3 reads CASRGAQRGETQYF. The CDR3 nucleotides read TGTGCCAGCAGAGGGGCCCAGAGGGGAGAGACCCAGTACTTC.

The chain uses TRBV3-1 (or the pseudogene TRBV3-2) and TRBJ2-4; D gene unclear. The germline gives CDR1 LGHDT, CDR2 YNNKEL (reference sequence). This CDR3 has 15 residues. Trimming shortened V by 4 bases and J by 0 bases, and 10 bases separated the two germline ends. The CDR3 nucleotides are TGTGCCAGCAGCCGCGATGAACTAGCCAAAAACATTCAGTACTTC. As protein: CASSRDELAKNIQYF.

The chain joins TRBV27 to TRBJ2-5; 16 nucleotides match TRBD2. CDR3 size: 17 residues. Germline V lookup: CDR1 MNHEY, CDR2 SMNVEV (reference sequence). Losses at the gene ends were 5 bases for V and 4 bases for J; bases not matched to a gene: 7. The CDR3 nucleotides read TGTGCCAGCAGTGCAACCGGGACTAGCGGGAGGGGAGAGACCCAGTACTTC. It codes for CASSATGTSGRGETQYF.

CDR3: CASSLGSGNNQPQHF. CDR3 nucleotides: TGTGCCAGCAGCTTGGGGTCAGGGAACAATCAGCCCCAGCATTTT. The chain uses TRBV5-8 and TRBJ1-5; D is perhaps TRBD1 (5 bases). This CDR3 comprises 15 residues. The germline gives CDR1 SGHTS, CDR2 YDEGEE. V dropped 0 bases and J dropped 3 bases, with 10 bases sitting between them.

The gene calls are TRBV7-9 and TRBJ2-3; 7 bases agree with TRBD1. CDR3 size: 14 residues. V lost 6 bases, J lost 0 bases, and 3 bases stayed unmatched. Germline V gene lookup returns CDR1 SEHNR and CDR2 FQNEAQ (reference sequence). DNA of the CDR3: TGTGCCAGCAGACCACAGGGGAGCACAGATACGCAGTATTTT. Its protein is CASRPQGSTDTQYF. The full variable domain, in which reference TRBV7-9 and TRBJ2-3 provide the parts outside the CDR3, is DTGVSQNPRHKITKRGQNVTFRCDPISEHNRLYWYRQTLGQGPEFLTYFQNEAQLEKSRLLSDRFSAERPKGSFSTLEIQRTEQGDSAMYLCASRPQGSTDTQYFGPGTRLTVL.

This chain joins TRBV28 and TRBJ2-5, with D possibly matching TRBD1 (6 bases). The germline gives CDR1 MDHEN, CDR2 SYDVKM. V was clipped by 4 bases and J by 5 bases, with 17 bases between them. This CDR3 is 15 amino acids long. The CDR3 region has the DNA TGTGCCAGCAGTTATAACAGGGTTTGGAGGGAGACCCAGTACTTC. It codes for CASSYNRVWRETQYF.

V is TRBV2 and J is TRBJ2-7; perhaps TRBD1 as D (6 bases). From germline, CDR1 is SNHLY and CDR2 FYNNEI. Between the trimmed V and J ends, which lost 11 bases and 0 bases, there was a span of 14 bases. The CDR3 extends over 13 amino acids. CDR3 DNA: TGTGCCGGCGGGCAGGGGAGCTCCTACGAGCAGTACGTC. Translation: CAGGQGSSYEQYV.